This paragraph reports one TCR beta chain. Its antigen is unknown. Trimming removed 0 bases from V and 8 bases from J; junction bases left unmatched: 2. Per germline, CDR1 SGHRS and CDR2 YFSETQ. The CDR3 totals 14 residues. The sample originates from a study of Tregs in tolerant kidney transplant recipients. Unstimulated regulatory T cells (CD4+CD25+CD127-), CD4+CD25- non-regulatory cells, CD4 and CD8 cells were FACS-sorted from thawed PBMCs. Only in-frame clones appear in the TCRdb table, and some are missing; sequencing was by immunoSEQ multiplex PCR. The profile shows some 60,000 clones, more than 70% of them singletons. Study-level findings and limits: Few patients were studied, so findings need validation in larger groups. Biological reproducibility was not directly addressed, but technical replication error appeared minimal.

This receptor was obtained from a human donor in good health. The chain joins TRBV5-1 to TRBJ2-1, with 10 bases lining up with TRBD2. Sequenced material: CD4+ T cells from blood. For the CDR3, the DNA is TGCGCCAGCAGCTTGGGGACTAGCGGCTATGAGCAGTTCTTC. Translated, it gives CASSLGTSGYEQFF.